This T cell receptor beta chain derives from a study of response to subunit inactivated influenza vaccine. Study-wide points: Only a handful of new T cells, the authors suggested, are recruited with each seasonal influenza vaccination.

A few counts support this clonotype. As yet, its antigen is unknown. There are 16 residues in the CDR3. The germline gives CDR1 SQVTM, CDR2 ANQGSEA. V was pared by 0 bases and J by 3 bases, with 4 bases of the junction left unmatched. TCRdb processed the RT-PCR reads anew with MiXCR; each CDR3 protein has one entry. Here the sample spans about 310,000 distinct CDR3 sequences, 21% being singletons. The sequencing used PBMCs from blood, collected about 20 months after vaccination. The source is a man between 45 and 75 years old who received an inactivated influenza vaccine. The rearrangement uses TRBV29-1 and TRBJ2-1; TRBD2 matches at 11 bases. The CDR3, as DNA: TGCAGCGTTGAAGACGAGACTAGCGGGAACTACAATGAGCAGTTCTTC. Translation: CSVEDETSGNYNEQFF.